Listed below are T cell receptor beta chains from one sample, sequenced in a study of OX40 agonist ivuxolimab in advanced cancers. The method was immunoSEQ multiplex PCR; TCRdb's version includes in-frame clones alone and lacks a portion of them. The data hold some 60,000 clones, with around 93% observed a single time. Sequenced material: CD4+ or CD8+ T cells sorted from blood, taken in a trial of the OX40 agonist ivuxolimab. These receptors all come from an adult with an advanced solid tumor such as melanoma, head and neck, liver or kidney cancer. CDR3s include the opening cysteine and the closing phenylalanine or tryptophan. A D gene is named only where the DNA matches it firmly. A row's size may be missing; if present it is once, few, many or a size class.

d_gene: TRBD2
j_gene: TRBJ2-3
v_gene: TRBV4-3
abundance: NA
CDR3nt: TGCGCCAGCAGCCCCAGCGGGGTTAGCACAGATACGCAGTATTTT
CDR3aa: CASSPSGVSTDTQYF

d_gene: NA
j_gene: TRBJ2-7
v_gene: TRBV28
abundance: few
CDR3nt: TGTGCCAGCAGTCCCGGACGGTTCTACGAGCAGTACTTC
CDR3aa: CASSPGRFYEQYF

d_gene: NA
j_gene: TRBJ2-5
v_gene: TRBV14
abundance: NA
CDR3nt: TGTGCCAGCAGCCAAGTTGGTAGCTGGGAGACCCAGTACTTC
CDR3aa: CASSQVGSWETQYF

d_gene: NA
j_gene: TRBJ1-1
v_gene: TRBV27
abundance: NA
CDR3nt: TGTGCCAGCAGTTTATTGCCAGGCACTGAAGCTTTCTTT
CDR3aa: CASSLLPGTEAFF

d_gene: TRBD2
j_gene: TRBJ2-6
v_gene: TRBV19
abundance: once
CDR3nt: TGTGCCAGTAGTAGCGGGAGAGTTTCGTTTATGACCAACGTCCTGACTTTC
CDR3aa: CASSSGRVSFMTNVLTF

d_gene: NA
j_gene: TRBJ1-2
v_gene: TRBV7-8
abundance: once
CDR3nt: TGTGCCAGCAGCTCTGACAGGTGGAACTATGGCTACACCTTC
CDR3aa: CASSSDRWNYGYTF

d_gene: NA
j_gene: TRBJ2-3
v_gene: TRBV28
abundance: few
CDR3nt: TGTGCCAGCAGCCGAGGATTTAGCACAGATACGCAGTATTTT
CDR3aa: CASSRGFSTDTQYF

d_gene: NA
j_gene: TRBJ2-3
v_gene: TRBV28
abundance: NA
CDR3nt: TGTGCCAGCAGTTTACCCAGTCTCAACACAGATACGCAGTATTTT
CDR3aa: CASSLPSLNTDTQYF

d_gene: TRBD2
j_gene: TRBJ2-5
v_gene: TRBV27
abundance: NA
CDR3nt: TGTGCCAGCAGTTTATCGGCGAGCGGGAGCTCCAGAGAGACCCAGTACTTC
CDR3aa: CASSLSASGSSRETQYF

d_gene: NA
j_gene: TRBJ2-3
v_gene: TRBV27
abundance: NA
CDR3nt: TGTGCCAGCAGTTTATTGACAGTGGGCACAGATACGCAGTATTTT
CDR3aa: CASSLLTVGTDTQYF

d_gene: NA
j_gene: TRBJ2-1
v_gene: TRBV28
abundance: NA
CDR3nt: TGTGCCAGCAGTTTAACTTCCCCTTGGGGGAGCCCCTACAATGAGCAGTTCTTC
CDR3aa: CASSLTSPWGSPYNEQFF

d_gene: NA
j_gene: TRBJ2-5
v_gene: TRBV5-1
abundance: NA
CDR3nt: TGCGCCAGCATTTTCCAAGAGACCCAGTACTTC
CDR3aa: CASIFQETQYF

d_gene: NA
j_gene: TRBJ2-6
v_gene: TRBV4-1
abundance: NA
CDR3nt: TGCGCCAGCAGCCAACTCCGGGACCCAACCACATCCGGGGCCAACGTCCTGACTTTC
CDR3aa: CASSQLRDPTTSGANVLTF

d_gene: NA
j_gene: TRBJ1-1
v_gene: TRBV5-1
abundance: NA
CDR3nt: TGCGCCAGCAGCTTCCAGGGCGGAATGAACACTGAAGCTTTCTTT
CDR3aa: CASSFQGGMNTEAFF

d_gene: TRBD1
j_gene: TRBJ1-1
v_gene: TRBV9
abundance: NA
CDR3nt: TGTGCCAGCAGCGTAGGAGGGACAGGGCGTGGTACTTATCCAGCTTTCTTT
CDR3aa: CASSVGGTGRGTYPAFF

d_gene: NA
j_gene: TRBJ1-3
v_gene: TRBV12-2
abundance: NA
CDR3nt: TGTGCAAGTCGATCACACAGGCTTCAGGACCACTCTGGAAACACCATATATTTT
CDR3aa: CASRSHRLQDHSGNTIYF